The 25 T cell receptor beta chains below were found in one sample sequenced in a study of blood T cell repertoires in COVID-19. Profiled with immunoSEQ multiplex PCR; TCRdb holds only in-frame clones, not every one. The table records about 280,000 clones, around 90% of them present only once. The sequencing input was peripheral blood. The receptor set was obtained from a woman in her 40s who had recovered from COVID-19.

The CDR3 is CASSLGILTGELFF. The CDR3 bases are TGTGCCAGCAGCCTCGGGATCCTCACCGGGGAGCTGTTTTTT. The rearrangement uses TRBV11-1 and TRBJ2-2, with D maybe TRBD2 (5 bases). Germline values: CDR1 SGHAT, CDR2 FQDESV (reference sequence). The V end was cut by 5 bases, the J end by 4 bases, with 11 bases between. The CDR3 is 14 amino acids. Full variable domain (outside the CDR3, taken from reference TRBV11-1 and TRBJ2-2): EAEVAQSPRYKITEKSQAVAFWCDPISGHATLYWYRQILGQGPELLVQFQDESVVDDSQLPKDRFSAERLKGVDSTLKIQPAELGDSAMYLCASSLGILTGELFFGEGSRLTVL.

The rearrangement uses TRBV28 and TRBJ1-3; perhaps TRBD1 as D (6 bases). This CDR3 has 13 amino acids. Between the trimmed V and J ends, which lost 6 bases and 7 bases, there was a span of 13 bases. Germline CDR1 reads MDHEN; CDR2 reads SYDVKM. Here the CDR3 reads CASSLQGRNTIYF. The CDR3 coding sequence is TGTGCCAGCAGCTTACAGGGTCGGAACACCATATATTTT.

V is TRBV7-2 and J is TRBJ2-7; the D is unclear. CDR1 and CDR2 (germline): SGHTA, FQGNSA. The CDR3 totals 13 residues. V was cut by 4 bases and J by 6 bases, with 13 bases left in between. CDR3 nucleotides: TGTGCCAGCAGCTCTTCCTGGGCCGGCGAGCAGTACTTC. It specifies CASSSSWAGEQYF.

The CDR3 loop reads CASSLGVVGVVDSYEQYF. The CDR3 DNA is TGTGCCAGCAGCTTAGGGGTTGTAGGGGTTGTCGACTCCTACGAGCAGTACTTC. V gene TRBV7-8 combines with J gene TRBJ2-7; weak D call: TRBD1 (5 bases). V lost 1 base to trimming and J lost 0 bases, with 19 bases between them. The V gene's germline CDR1 is SGHVS and CDR2 FQNEAQ. The CDR3 consists of 18 residues.

J is TRBJ1-2 and V is TRBV20-1; the D is unclear. V lost 6 bases and J lost 4, with 9 bases in between. Germline values: CDR1 DFQATT, CDR2 SNEGSKA (reference sequence). This CDR3 spans 11 amino acids. CDR3: CSAKSPYGYTF. The CDR3 region has the DNA TGCAGTGCCAAAAGCCCCTATGGCTACACCTTC.

The gene calls are TRBV2 and TRBJ2-7; 12 positions match TRBD2. CDR1 and CDR2 from the germline V gene are SNHLY and FYNNEI. The V and J ends lost 8 bases and 6 bases, in that order; junction bases with no gene match: 17. This CDR3 has 17 residues. The DNA for the CDR3 is TGTGCCAGCTTTATCGGGGCTAGCGGGAGGGCCCTATCCGAGCAGTACTTC. Translation gives CASFIGASGRALSEQYF.

This clone was picked up a small number of times. The chain is built from TRBV15 and TRBJ2-1; 11 bases match TRBD2. Trimming took 4 bases from V and 9 from J; bases not matched to a gene: 17. This CDR3 spans 18 amino acids. Germline V gives CDR1 LNHNV, CDR2 YYDKDF (reference sequence). CDR3: CATSTAIKATSGRSEQFF. CDR3 nucleotides: TGTGCCACCAGCACAGCAATAAAGGCTACTAGCGGGAGATCTGAGCAGTTCTTC.

The chain's CDR3 is CASSLPAAYEQYF. CDR3 DNA: TGTGCCAGCAGCTTACCCGCGGCATACGAGCAGTACTTC. The chain carries TRBV7-2 and TRBJ2-7; D not certain. CDR3 length: 13 amino acids. Looked up from germline, CDR1 is SGHTA and CDR2 is FQGNSA. With 2 bases removed from V and 4 bases from J, the gap between germline ends came to 9 bases.

The chain is built from TRBV29-1 and TRBJ2-3; TRBD2 aligns across 7 bases. CDR3 length equals 13 residues. CDR1 and CDR2 from the germline V gene are SQVTM and ANQGSEA. Trimming at V came to 6 bases and at J to 2 bases, leaving 5 bases not matched to a gene. CDR3 coding DNA: TGCAGCGTGCGGACTAGGTTCACAGATACGCAGTATTTT. It translates to CSVRTRFTDTQYF.

This chain connects TRBV4-1 to TRBJ2-7; 7 nucleotides match TRBD1. The CDR3 covers 16 residues. Germline CDR1 is MGHRA and CDR2 is YSYEKL. V shed 3 bases, J shed 5 bases, and the junction held 13 bases outside the gene matches. CDR3 sequence: CASSQSDREGSHEQYF. DNA for the CDR3: TGCGCCAGCAGCCAGTCCGACAGGGAAGGGAGTCACGAGCAGTACTTC.

The J gene is TRBJ2-7, the V gene TRBV18, with 7 positions matching TRBD1. There are 15 residues in the CDR3. Germline lookup yields CDR1 KGHSH and CDR2 LQKENI. V lost 2 bases, J lost 0 bases, and 4 bases stayed unmatched. CDR3 sequence: CASSPDRDISYEQYF. CDR3 DNA: TGTGCCAGCTCACCAGACAGGGACATCTCCTACGAGCAGTACTTC.

The rearrangement uses TRBV10-3 and TRBJ1-1; the match to TRBD1 covers 7 bases. This CDR3 spans 16 amino acids. V shed 0 bases and J 1 base; nucleotides not matched to a gene: 5. Germline CDR1 ENHRY, CDR2 SYGVKD. The DNA for the CDR3 is TGTGCCATCAGTGAGTCGAGCTGGACAGGGAACACTGAAGCTTTCTTT. Amino acid sequence: CAISESSWTGNTEAFF.

This clone has a single count. The genes are TRBV28 and TRBJ2-1, with 14 positions matching TRBD2. There are 22 residues in the CDR3. Germline CDR1 is MDHEN and CDR2 is SYDVKM. Trimming at V came to 3 bases and at J to 3 bases, leaving 19 bases not matched to a gene. The CDR3 region has the DNA TGTGCCAGCAGTTTGTACCTAACCCCCGGGACTAGCGGGAGCGACAACTACAATGAGCAGTTCTTC. It specifies CASSLYLTPGTSGSDNYNEQFF.

The genes are TRBV19 and TRBJ1-4; no clear D. The CDR3 covers 16 residues. CDR1 LNHDA and CDR2 SQIVND come from the germline V gene (reference sequence). V lost 4 bases to trimming and J lost 3 bases, with 15 bases between them. Here the CDR3 reads CASSTKDPGANEKLFF. CDR3 in DNA: TGTGCCAGTAGTACGAAGGACCCCGGGGCTAATGAAAAACTGTTTTTT.

The rearrangement links TRBV28 to TRBJ1-2; the match to TRBD1 covers 7 bases. CDR1 and CDR2 (germline): MDHEN, SYDVKM. The CDR3 is 14 amino acids. Trimming cost V 5 bases and J 7 bases; bases outside gene matches: 10. In DNA form, the CDR3 reads TGTGCCAGCAGTCAGGACAGGCCGGGTGGTGGCTACACCTTC. Protein sequence: CASSQDRPGGGYTF.

The V gene is TRBV28, the J gene TRBJ1-6; 8 nucleotides match TRBD1. V trimming: 5 bases; J trimming: 12 bases; junction bases outside the gene matches: 9. The CDR3 runs 14 residues. Germline CDR1 MDHEN, CDR2 SYDVKM. CDR3 bases: TGTGCCAGCAGTAACAGGGGGTGGGGGGAACCCCTCCACTTT. Its protein is CASSNRGWGEPLHF. The whole variable domain, filled in from reference TRBV28 and TRBJ1-6, reads DVKVTQSSRYLVKRTGEKVFLECVQDMDHENMFWYRQDPGLGLRLIYFSYDVKMKEKGDIPEGYSVSREKKERFSLILESASTNQTSMYLCASSNRGWGEPLHFGNGTRLTVT.

This clone was found a few times. The chain has TRBV30 and TRBJ1-4, with D maybe TRBD1 (5 bases). CDR1 GTSNPN and CDR2 SVGIG come from the germline V gene (reference sequence). The CDR3 extends over 14 amino acids. Trimming pared 0 bases from V and 5 bases from J, leaving 10 bases between. CDR3 coding DNA: TGTGCCTGGAGTGTGGGGCCGGCCAATGAAAAACTGTTTTTT. Translated: CAWSVGPANEKLFF.

The chain uses TRBV27 and TRBJ2-7, with D uncertain. The CDR3 contains 13 residues. Germline V gene data show CDR1 as MNHEY and CDR2 as SMNVEV (reference sequence). Trimming shortened V by 2 bases and J by 1 base, and 6 bases separated the two germline ends. The CDR3 sequence is CASSLTKSYEQYF. DNA for the CDR3: TGTGCCAGCAGTTTAACAAAATCCTACGAGCAGTACTTC.

The chain recombines TRBV3-1 (or the pseudogene TRBV3-2) with TRBJ2-5, with 13 nucleotides matching TRBD2. Germline V CDR1 and CDR2: LGHDT, YNNKEL (reference sequence). Trimming cost V 4 bases and J 6 bases; bases outside gene matches: 20. The CDR3 spans 20 residues. CDR3 sequence: CASSPWPGTSGIGGVKTQYF. CDR3 coding DNA: TGTGCCAGCAGCCCCTGGCCAGGGACTAGCGGGATCGGAGGGGTAAAGACCCAGTACTTC.

V usage is TRBV3-1 (or the pseudogene TRBV3-2) and J usage is TRBJ2-3, with D possibly being TRBD2 (6 bases). The germline V and J ends were trimmed by 0 bases and 10 bases, with 17 bases remaining between them. CDR1 and CDR2 from the germline V gene are LGHDT and YNNKEL (reference sequence). This CDR3 is built from 15 residues. This chain's CDR3 is CASSQDITSYGAQYF. In DNA form, the CDR3 reads TGTGCCAGCAGCCAAGATATCACTAGCTATGGGGCGCAGTATTTT.

Here the CDR3 DNA reads TGTGCCTGGGGACTAGCGGGAGTTAATGAGCAGTTCTTC. This encodes CAWGLAGVNEQFF. V gene TRBV30 combines with J gene TRBJ2-1, with 13 bases lining up with TRBD2. This CDR3 comprises 13 residues. CDR1 and CDR2 (germline): GTSNPN, SVGIG (reference sequence). J gave up 7 bases and V 5 bases, and 2 bases lay outside the gene matches. Drawing the rest from reference TRBV30 and TRBJ2-1, the complete variable domain is SQTIHQWPATLVQPVGSPLSLECTVEGTSNPNLYWYRQAAGRGLQLLFYSVGIGQISSEVPQNLSASRPQDRQFILSSKKLLLSDSGFYLCAWGLAGVNEQFFGPGTRLTVL.

The rearrangement links TRBV29-1 to TRBJ2-5; 8 bases are shared with TRBD2. CDR1 SQVTM and CDR2 ANQGSEA come from the germline V gene. The CDR3 spans 14 residues. With V trimmed by 1 base and J by 5 bases, 6 bases remained unmatched. The CDR3 loop is CSVEGLASGETQYF. In DNA, the CDR3 is TGCAGCGTTGAAGGACTAGCGTCGGGGGAGACCCAGTACTTC.

The chain's CDR3 is CASSIGPTSGGEQFF. DNA of the CDR3: TGTGCCAGCAGTATAGGCCCGACTAGCGGTGGTGAGCAGTTCTTC. This rearrangement joins TRBV27 to TRBJ2-1; 9 nucleotides line up with TRBD2. This CDR3 region has 15 residues. Germline V gene data show CDR1 as MNHEY and CDR2 as SMNVEV (reference sequence). J gave up 9 bases and V 5 bases, and 11 bases lay outside the gene matches.

The chain couples TRBV2 to TRBJ2-7; no definite D call. The germline CDR1 and CDR2 sequences are SNHLY and FYNNEI. CDR3 size: 11 residues. With 8 bases removed from V and 6 bases from J, the gap between germline ends came to 11 bases. Here the CDR3 reads CASATTSEQYF. The CDR3 DNA reads TGTGCCAGCGCCACGACTTCCGAGCAGTACTTC.

The chain is built from TRBV14 and TRBJ2-1; 12 nucleotides match TRBD2. This CDR3 has 15 residues. From germline, CDR1 is SGHDN and CDR2 FVKESK. Unmatched junction bases numbered 5, after V lost 2 bases and J lost 9 bases. This CDR3 is CASSQRTSGAIEQFF. DNA for the CDR3: TGTGCCAGCAGCCAACGGACTAGCGGGGCGATTGAGCAGTTCTTC.